The T cell receptor (beta chain) under discussion was sequenced for a study of blood T cell repertoires in COVID-19. The overall study: Samples of COVID-19 (acute and convalescent) were obtained from the United States, Italy and Spain.

Trimming took 4 bases from V and 6 from J; bases not matched to a gene: 7. Germline CDR1 and CDR2: LGHDT and YNNKEL (reference sequence). CDR3 length equals 14 residues. Source study methods: Estimates of nucleated cell counts were drawn from the amplification of reference gene primers. TCRdb keeps only in-frame clones here, not all; method: immunoSEQ multiplex PCR. That table is the source of V, J and clone size, and D and trimming were worked out from the DNA. This sample yields tens of thousands of clones, of which about nine tenths are seen a single time; about 3.2% belongs to the top ten. Sequenced input: peripheral blood. The genes are TRBV3-1 (or the pseudogene TRBV3-2) and TRBJ1-1; 8 nucleotides match TRBD1. The sequence was collected from a woman in her 70s with acute or convalescent COVID-19. Here the CDR3 reads CASSPGTGFSEAFF. The CDR3 bases are TGTGCCAGCAGCCCCGGGACAGGTTTCTCTGAAGCTTTCTTT.